This entry lists 5 T cell receptor beta chains sequenced from one sample in a study of CD8 T cells in ankylosing spondylitis. TCRdb re-called the 5' RACE reads through MiXCR, storing one row per CDR3 protein. The sample yields over 200,000 distinct CDR3 sequences, over 9.5% seen once. The sample comprised blood, either unsorted or a sorted T cell fraction (not recorded which). The receptors originated from a male donor with ankylosing spondylitis or in good health (not recorded which).

The rearrangement links TRBV12-3 or TRBV12-4 to TRBJ2-2, with TRBD2 matching 8 bases. The CDR3 contains 17 residues. V was clipped by 3 bases and J by 0 bases; unmatched bases: 6. The CDR3 region is CASSFGGGMANTGELFF. CDR3 DNA: TGTGCCAGCAGTTTCGGCGGGGGGATGGCGAACACCGGGGAGCTGTTTTTT.

This clonotype was seen at least ten times. The J gene is TRBJ2-5, the V gene TRBV7-3, with D hard to call. Trimming pared 1 base from V and 5 bases from J, leaving 8 bases between. CDR1 and CDR2 from the germline V gene are SGHTA and FQGTGA. This CDR3 spans 13 amino acids. The CDR3 DNA follows: TGTGCCAGCAGCTTAAAAGGGTCGGAGACCCAGTACTTC. Translated, it gives CASSLKGSETQYF.

The table lists this clonotype with many counts. The chain recombines TRBV5-1 with TRBJ1-2; D might be TRBD1 (6 bases). This CDR3 has 15 residues. CDR1 SGHRS and CDR2 YFSETQ come from the germline V gene. Trimming shortened V by 6 bases and J by 4 bases, and 19 bases separated the two germline ends. Here the CDR3 reads CASITSPGGAYGYTF. The CDR3 bases are TGCGCCAGCATCACCTCCCCGGGGGGCGCCTATGGCTACACCTTC.

This clonotype has a count of ten or more. The CDR3 loop reads CSARDRISGQETQYF. In DNA form, the CDR3 reads TGCAGTGCTAGAGATCGGATTAGCGGCCAAGAGACCCAGTACTTC. The chain employs TRBV20-1 and TRBJ2-5; TRBD2 is a possible D gene (6 bases). Germline loops: CDR1 DFQATT, CDR2 SNEGSKA (reference sequence). This CDR3 has 15 residues. Trimming pared 0 bases from V and 1 base from J, leaving 12 bases between.

A few counts support this clonotype. V gene TRBV20-1 combines with J gene TRBJ2-7; possible D gene TRBD2, 6 bases. The V end lost 6 bases, the J end lost 10 bases, and 16 bases lay between the germline ends. The CDR3 extends over 11 amino acids. Germline V CDR1 and CDR2: DFQATT, SNEGSKA (reference sequence). The CDR3 spells CSAKVVEGQYF. As DNA, the CDR3 is TGCAGTGCAAAAGTGGTGGAGGGACAGTACTTC.